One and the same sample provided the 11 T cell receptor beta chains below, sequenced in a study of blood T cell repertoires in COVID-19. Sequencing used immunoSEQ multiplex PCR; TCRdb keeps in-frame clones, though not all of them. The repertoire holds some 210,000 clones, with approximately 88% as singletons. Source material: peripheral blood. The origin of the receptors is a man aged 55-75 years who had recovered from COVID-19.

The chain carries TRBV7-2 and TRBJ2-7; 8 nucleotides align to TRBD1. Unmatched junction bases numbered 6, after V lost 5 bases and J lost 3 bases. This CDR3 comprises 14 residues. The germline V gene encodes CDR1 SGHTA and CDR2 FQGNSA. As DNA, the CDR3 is TGTGCCAGCAGCGCAGCCGGGACAGGCTACGAGCAGTACTTC. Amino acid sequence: CASSAAGTGYEQYF.

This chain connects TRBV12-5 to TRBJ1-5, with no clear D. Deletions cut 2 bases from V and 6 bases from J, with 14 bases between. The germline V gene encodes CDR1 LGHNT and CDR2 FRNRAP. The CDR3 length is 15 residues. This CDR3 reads CASGLQAGSGQPQHF. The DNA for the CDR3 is TGTGCTAGTGGTTTGCAGGCGGGGTCGGGTCAGCCCCAGCATTTT.

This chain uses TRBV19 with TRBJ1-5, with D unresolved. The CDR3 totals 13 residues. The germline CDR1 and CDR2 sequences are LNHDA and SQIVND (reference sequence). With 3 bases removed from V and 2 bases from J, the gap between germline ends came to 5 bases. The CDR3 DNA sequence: TGTGCCAGTAGTATTTCGGGCAATCAGCCCCAGCATTTT. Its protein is CASSISGNQPQHF.

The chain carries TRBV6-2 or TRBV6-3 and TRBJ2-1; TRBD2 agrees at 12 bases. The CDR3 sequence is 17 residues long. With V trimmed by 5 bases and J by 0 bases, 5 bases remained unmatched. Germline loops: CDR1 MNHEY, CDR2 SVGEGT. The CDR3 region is CASSPRTSGTSYNEQFF. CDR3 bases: TGTGCCAGCAGTCCACGGACTAGCGGGACCTCCTACAATGAGCAGTTCTTC.

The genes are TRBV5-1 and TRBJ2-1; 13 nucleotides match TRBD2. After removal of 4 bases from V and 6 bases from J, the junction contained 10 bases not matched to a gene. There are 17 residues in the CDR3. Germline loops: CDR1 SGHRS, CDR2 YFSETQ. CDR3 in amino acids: CASSRTSGSPRTNEQFF. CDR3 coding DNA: TGCGCCAGCAGCAGGACTAGCGGGAGCCCCAGAACCAATGAGCAGTTCTTC.

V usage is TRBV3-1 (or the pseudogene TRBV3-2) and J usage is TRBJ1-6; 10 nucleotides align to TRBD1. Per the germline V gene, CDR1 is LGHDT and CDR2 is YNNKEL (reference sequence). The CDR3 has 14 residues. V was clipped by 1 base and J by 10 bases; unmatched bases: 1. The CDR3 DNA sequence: TGTGCCAGCAGCCAAGGGACAGGGGGATCACCCCTCCACTTT. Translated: CASSQGTGGSPLHF.

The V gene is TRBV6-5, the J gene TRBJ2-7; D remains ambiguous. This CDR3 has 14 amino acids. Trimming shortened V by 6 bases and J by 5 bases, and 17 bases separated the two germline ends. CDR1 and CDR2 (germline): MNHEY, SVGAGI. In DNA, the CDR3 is TGTGCCAGCAGCTCCCGTTCTAATCCCCACGAGCAGTACTTC. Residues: CASSSRSNPHEQYF.

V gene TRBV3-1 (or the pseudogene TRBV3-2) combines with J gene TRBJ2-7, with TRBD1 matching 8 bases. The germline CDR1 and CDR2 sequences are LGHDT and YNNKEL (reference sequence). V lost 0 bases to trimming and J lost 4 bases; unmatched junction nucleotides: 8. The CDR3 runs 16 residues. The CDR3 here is CASSQDQGQGAYEQYF. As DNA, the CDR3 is TGTGCCAGCAGCCAAGATCAGGGGCAGGGGGCTTACGAGCAGTACTTC.

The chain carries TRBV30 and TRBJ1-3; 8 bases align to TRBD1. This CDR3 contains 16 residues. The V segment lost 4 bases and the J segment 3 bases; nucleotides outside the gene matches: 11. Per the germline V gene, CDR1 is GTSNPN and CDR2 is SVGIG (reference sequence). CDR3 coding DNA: TGTGCCTGGAAAGGAGCAGGGGGCATCGGTGGAAACACCATATATTTT. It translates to CAWKGAGGIGGNTIYF. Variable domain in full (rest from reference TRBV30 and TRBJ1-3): SQTIHQWPATLVQPVGSPLSLECTVEGTSNPNLYWYRQAAGRGLQLLFYSVGIGQISSEVPQNLSASRPQDRQFILSSKKLLLSDSGFYLCAWKGAGGIGGNTIYFGEGSWLTVV.

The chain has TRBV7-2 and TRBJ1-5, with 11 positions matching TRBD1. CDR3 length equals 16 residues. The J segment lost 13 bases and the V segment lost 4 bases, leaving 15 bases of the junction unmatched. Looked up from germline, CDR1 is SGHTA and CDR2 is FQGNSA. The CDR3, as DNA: TGTGCCAGCAGCTCAAGCTACGGACAGGGGGCGGGTTATCAGCATTTT. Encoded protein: CASSSSYGQGAGYQHF.

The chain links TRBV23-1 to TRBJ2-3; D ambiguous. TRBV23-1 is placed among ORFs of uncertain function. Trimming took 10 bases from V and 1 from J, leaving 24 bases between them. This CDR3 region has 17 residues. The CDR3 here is CAIHSSVALGRTDTQYF. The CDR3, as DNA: TGCGCCATCCACTCTTCTGTGGCATTGGGCCGCACAGATACGCAGTATTTT.